The sequence of this T cell receptor beta chain was determined in a study of blood T cells in healthy people across ages. The study, taken as a whole, reports: Long-lived donors had more naive CD4+ cells and higher diversity than aged donors. There was a strong correlation between TCR beta diversity and naive T cell percentage.

The germline V gene encodes CDR1 LGHDT and CDR2 YNNKEL (reference sequence). V was cut by 1 base and J by 4 bases, with 9 bases left in between. The CDR3 contains 14 residues. Notes on this clonotype: Its antigen remains unidentified.

For the second PCR, which ran for roughly 6 to 12 cycles, a sample-barcoded 5' primer and a J-beta primer mix were used. TCRdb ran MiXCR on the 5' RACE reads and lists one entry per CDR3 protein. The table includes about 670,000 distinct CDR3 sequences, 52% detected once. Sequencing was performed on blood. The sequence derives from a woman over 75 in good health. The rearrangement links TRBV3-1 to TRBJ2-3; D gene uncertain. The CDR3 loop is CASSQGRRSDTQYF. The CDR3 DNA sequence: TGTGCCAGCAGCCAAGGGCGAAGATCAGATACGCAGTATTTT.